Listed here are 25 T cell receptor beta chains from one sample, sequenced in a study of blood T cell repertoires in COVID-19. The repertoire was sequenced with immunoSEQ multiplex PCR; TCRdb's copy has only in-frame clones and lacks some. The data hold 100,000 to 150,000 clones, with around 81% observed a single time. Sequenced: peripheral blood. These receptors were obtained from a woman aged 45-65 years with acute or convalescent COVID-19.

The chain couples TRBV19 to TRBJ1-2; TRBD1 aligns across 8 bases. The germline CDR1 and CDR2 sequences are LNHDA and SQIVND (reference sequence). J gave up 0 bases and V 10 bases, and 4 bases lay outside the gene matches. The CDR3 contains 13 residues. CDR3 DNA sequence: TGTGCCACTGGACAGGGTACTAACTATGGCTACACCTTC. Its translation is CATGQGTNYGYTF.

The rearrangement links TRBV28 to TRBJ2-5; TRBD2 matches at 11 bases. Per the germline V gene, CDR1 is MDHEN and CDR2 is SYDVKM. The junction had 14 bases not matched to a gene; V was cut back by 3 bases and J by 5 bases. The CDR3 runs to 18 residues. The CDR3 DNA reads as TGTGCCAGCAGTTTCGAAATGGAACTAGCGGGAGTCGGGGAGACCCAGTACTTC. It encodes CASSFEMELAGVGETQYF.

The sample holds a few counts of this clone. This sequence joins TRBV7-9 and TRBJ1-6; D not resolved. The V end lost 6 bases, the J end lost 7 bases, and 10 bases lay between the germline ends. The CDR3 extends over 13 amino acids. The germline CDR1 and CDR2 sequences are SEHNR and FQNEAQ (reference sequence). The DNA of the CDR3 is TGTGCCAGCAGTAGAGCGGGGAATTCACCCCTCCACTTT. It yields the protein CASSRAGNSPLHF.

The rearrangement uses TRBV29-1 and TRBJ2-2; D may be TRBD2 (7 bases). The V and J ends lost 7 bases and 2 bases respectively, with 17 bases between them. This CDR3 has 15 amino acids. Germline V gives CDR1 SQVTM, CDR2 ANQGSEA. The CDR3 here is CSGFRGGGNTGELFF. For the CDR3, the DNA is TGCAGCGGGTTTCGAGGGGGGGGTAACACCGGGGAGCTGTTTTTT.

The chain recombines TRBV18 with TRBJ2-1; 15 bases match TRBD2. After removal of 0 bases from V and 6 bases from J, the junction contained 0 bases not matched to a gene. Germline lookup yields CDR1 KGHSH and CDR2 LQKENI. This CDR3 is 16 amino acids long. CDR3 loop: CASSPPGLAGGNEQFF. CDR3 coding DNA: TGTGCCAGCTCACCACCGGGACTAGCGGGAGGCAATGAGCAGTTCTTC.

The genes are TRBV7-9 and TRBJ2-3; 9 bases match TRBD2. The CDR3 totals 18 residues. V trimming: 0 bases; J trimming: 0 bases; junction bases outside the gene matches: 7. Germline assignment: CDR1 SEHNR and CDR2 FQNEAQ (reference sequence). Here the CDR3 DNA reads TGTGCCAGCAGCTTAGCGCCGGGACTAGCAGCTAGCACAGATACGCAGTATTTT. As protein: CASSLAPGLAASTDTQYF.

This clone has only a few counts. The chain links TRBV5-4 to TRBJ1-2, with 8 positions matching TRBD1. V lost 0 bases, J lost 6 bases, and 1 base stayed unmatched. From germline, CDR1 is SGHNT and CDR2 YYREEE (reference sequence). The CDR3 has 13 amino acids. This CDR3 is CASSLETGDGYTF. CDR3 DNA sequence: TGTGCCAGCAGCTTGGAGACAGGGGATGGCTACACCTTC.

This clone was recorded a few times. J is TRBJ1-2 and V is TRBV20-1, with no clear D. The CDR3 runs to 12 residues. CDR1 and CDR2 (germline): DFQATT, SNEGSKA (reference sequence). V lost 3 bases and J 1 base, leaving 6 bases between the germline ends. CDR3 bases: TGCAGTGCTAGTACTGATAACTATGGCTACACCTTC. This translates into CSASTDNYGYTF.

The chain combines TRBV27 with TRBJ2-2; TRBD1 is a possible D gene (5 bases). Germline V gives CDR1 MNHEY, CDR2 SMNVEV (reference sequence). This CDR3 has 12 residues. V dropped 6 bases and J dropped 4 bases, with 6 bases sitting between them. The CDR3 region is CASRGVTGELFF. The CDR3 DNA reads TGTGCCAGCAGAGGGGTCACCGGGGAGCTGTTTTTT.

The chain's CDR3 is CASSFDSNTEAFF. The CDR3 bases are TGTGCCAGCAGTTTTGACTCTAACACTGAAGCTTTCTTT. The chain recombines TRBV12-3 or TRBV12-4 with TRBJ1-1; no definite D call. The CDR3 is 13 amino acids. With 3 bases removed from V and 2 bases from J, the gap between germline ends came to 7 bases.

This sequence joins TRBV18 and TRBJ2-3, with unresolved D. The CDR3 loop spans 14 amino acids. Germline CDR1 is KGHSH and CDR2 is LQKENI. Deletions cut 0 bases from V and 4 bases from J, with 8 bases between. The CDR3 sequence is CASSPPSISDTQYF. The CDR3 DNA follows: TGTGCCAGCTCACCACCATCTATCTCAGATACGCAGTATTTT.

A single count supports this clone. The rearrangement uses TRBV15 and TRBJ1-1; D not resolved. Trimming left V 4 bases short and J 1 base short, with 10 bases between. The CDR3 totals 14 residues. Germline V CDR1 and CDR2: LNHNV, YYDKDF (reference sequence). The CDR3 spells CATSKRVPNTEAFF. CDR3 coding DNA: TGTGCCACCAGCAAGCGGGTCCCGAACACTGAAGCTTTCTTT. Variable domain in full (rest from reference TRBV15 and TRBJ1-1): DAMVIQNPRYQVTQFGKPVTLSCSQTLNHNVMYWYQQKSSQAPKLLFHYYDKDFNNEADTPDNFQSRRPNTSFCFLDIRSPGLGDTAMYLCATSKRVPNTEAFFGQGTRLTVV.

Note on this clone: Sequence at one end of the junction differs from germline and may be a read error. The gene calls are TRBV6-5 and TRBJ1-2, with D perhaps TRBD1 (6 bases). The CDR3 loop spans 14 amino acids. Germline lookup yields CDR1 MNHEY and CDR2 SVGAGI. CDR3 protein: CASSLQGANCGYTF. The CDR3 nucleotides are TGTGCCAGCAGCTTACAGGGCGCCAACTGTGGCTACACCTTC.

This chain joins TRBV15 and TRBJ2-2; D is ambiguous. Germline V CDR1 and CDR2: LNHNV, YYDKDF (reference sequence). The ends were cut back, 5 bases at V and 6 bases at J, with 10 bases in the middle. This CDR3 contains 13 residues. CDR3 amino acids: CATSAASSGELFF. For the CDR3, the DNA is TGTGCCACCAGCGCGGCTAGTTCCGGGGAGCTGTTTTTT.

As DNA, the CDR3 is TGTGCCAGCAGCGTAGCGGCGGGGGGGATAGATACGCAGTATTTT. This codes for CASSVAAGGIDTQYF. The J gene is TRBJ2-3, the V gene TRBV9; 9 nucleotides line up with TRBD2. Germline V gene lookup returns CDR1 SGDLS and CDR2 YYNGEE. This CDR3 has 15 residues. With 0 bases clipped from V and 5 bases from J, the junction kept 4 bases outside the gene matches.

This rearrangement joins TRBV6-6 to TRBJ1-2, with D possibly TRBD1 on 5 matching bases. V lost 5 bases and J 8 bases, leaving 12 bases between the germline ends. CDR3 length equals 12 residues. CDR1 and CDR2 (germline): MNHNY, SVGAGI (reference sequence). The CDR3 DNA reads as TGTGCCAGCAGTACAGGAGGGAAAGGCTACACCTTC. Encoded protein: CASSTGGKGYTF.

The rearrangement uses TRBV5-4 and TRBJ1-1; TRBD1 might be the D (5 bases). Germline V gives CDR1 SGHNT, CDR2 YYREEE (reference sequence). V lost 1 base and J lost 3, with 16 bases in between. CDR3 length: 16 residues. CDR3 nucleotides: TGTGCCAGCAGCTTGAGGGGAGGGAGGATGGACACTGAAGCTTTCTTT. Its translation is CASSLRGGRMDTEAFF.

The CDR3 DNA reads TGTGCCAGCAGCAGGGGACAGAGCTCTGGAAACACCATATATTTT. Translated, it gives CASSRGQSSGNTIYF. The chain uses TRBV9 and TRBJ1-3; 7 bases match TRBD1. Losses at the gene ends were 4 bases for V and 0 bases for J; bases not matched to a gene: 4. The CDR3 totals 15 residues. Germline V CDR1 and CDR2: SGDLS, YYNGEE.

The chain links TRBV10-1 to TRBJ2-5; TRBD1 matches 7 bases. CDR1 is WNHNN, CDR2 SYGVQD, per germline (reference sequence). This CDR3 is 15 amino acids long. The junction had 11 bases not matched to a gene; V was cut back by 6 bases and J by 4 bases. Here the CDR3 DNA reads TGCGCCAGCAGCCCGACAGGGACCGAAGGAGAGACCCAGTACTTC. Translating it yields CASSPTGTEGETQYF.

This clone occurred a few times. This chain joins TRBV6-5 and TRBJ2-1; 7 nucleotides match TRBD1. V gave up 6 bases and J gave up 6 bases; unmatched junction bases: 11. CDR1 is MNHEY, CDR2 SVGAGI, per germline. The CDR3 sequence is 15 residues long. The CDR3 protein is CASRFDRDSGNEQFF. CDR3 DNA: TGTGCCAGCAGATTCGACAGGGATTCGGGCAATGAGCAGTTCTTC.

The chain combines TRBV7-9 with TRBJ2-7; possible D gene TRBD1, 5 bases. Trimming removed 8 bases at V and 6 bases at J, with 20 bases between. Per germline, CDR1 SEHNR and CDR2 FQNEAQ (reference sequence). The CDR3 extends over 14 amino acids. The CDR3 region has the DNA TGTGCCAGCGGCGGACAAGCCACGACGTCCGAGCAGTACTTC. Protein sequence: CASGGQATTSEQYF.

The rearrangement uses TRBV15 and TRBJ1-5; D is possibly TRBD1 (6 bases). V was cut by 3 bases and J by 4 bases, with 22 bases left in between. Germline CDR1 LNHNV, CDR2 YYDKDF (reference sequence). This CDR3 is built from 18 residues. The CDR3 region is CATSSSLWGREGNQPQHF. The DNA of the CDR3 is TGTGCCACCAGCAGTTCCTTGTGGGGGCGGGAGGGGAATCAGCCCCAGCATTTT. Looking up the rest from reference TRBV15 and TRBJ1-5 gives the full variable domain: DAMVIQNPRYQVTQFGKPVTLSCSQTLNHNVMYWYQQKSSQAPKLLFHYYDKDFNNEADTPDNFQSRRPNTSFCFLDIRSPGLGDTAMYLCATSSSLWGREGNQPQHFGDGTRLSIL.

This clone was found once. The chain links TRBV12-3 or TRBV12-4 to TRBJ1-2; D is ambiguous. This CDR3 is built from 13 residues. The V end was cut by 5 bases, the J end by 1 base, with 8 bases between. CDR3 region: CASSITVNYGYTF. CDR3 DNA: TGTGCCAGCAGTATTACAGTTAACTATGGCTACACCTTC.

The CDR3 loop is CASSPDWGLSYEQYF. The CDR3 DNA reads TGTGCCAGCTCCCCCGACTGGGGACTCTCCTACGAGCAGTACTTC. The chain carries TRBV27 and TRBJ2-7; weak D call: TRBD2 (6 bases). The V end was cut by 8 bases, the J end by 0 bases, with 17 bases between. This CDR3 has 15 amino acids. Germline V gene data show CDR1 as MNHEY and CDR2 as SMNVEV (reference sequence).

The chain couples TRBV7-2 to TRBJ1-2, with D unresolved. V was pared by 2 bases and J by 4 bases, with 11 bases between. The CDR3 is 14 amino acids. Germline lookup yields CDR1 SGHTA and CDR2 FQGNSA. The CDR3 reads CASSLYGETYGYTF. In DNA, the CDR3 is TGTGCCAGCAGCTTATATGGAGAAACCTATGGCTACACCTTC.